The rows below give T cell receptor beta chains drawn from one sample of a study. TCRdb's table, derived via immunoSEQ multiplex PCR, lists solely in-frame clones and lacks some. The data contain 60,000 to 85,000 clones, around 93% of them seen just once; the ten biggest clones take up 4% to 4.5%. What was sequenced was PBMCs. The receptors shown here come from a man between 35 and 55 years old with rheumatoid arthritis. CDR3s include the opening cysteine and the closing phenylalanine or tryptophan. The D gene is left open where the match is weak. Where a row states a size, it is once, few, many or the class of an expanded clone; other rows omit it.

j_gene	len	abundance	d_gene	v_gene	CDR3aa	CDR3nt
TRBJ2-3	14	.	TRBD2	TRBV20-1	CSASSAGATDTQYF	TGCAGTGCTAGTTCAGCGGGGGCCACAGATACGCAGTATTTT
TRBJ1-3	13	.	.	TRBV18	CASSPFVGNTIYF	TGTGCCAGCTCACCATTTGTAGGCAACACCATATATTTT
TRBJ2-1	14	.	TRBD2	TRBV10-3	CAINSGGSYNEQFF	TGTGCCATCAACTCGGGGGGCTCCTACAATGAGCAGTTCTTC
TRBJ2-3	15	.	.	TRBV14	CASSPGISSTDTQYF	TGTGCCAGCAGCCCCGGGATATCGAGCACAGATACGCAGTATTTT
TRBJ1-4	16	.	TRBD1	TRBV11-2	CASSLVHRGLNEKLFF	TGTGCCAGCAGCTTAGTTCACAGGGGTCTTAATGAAAAACTGTTTTTT
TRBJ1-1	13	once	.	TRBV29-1	CSARGESNTEAFF	TGCAGCGCAAGAGGGGAATCGAACACTGAAGCTTTCTTT
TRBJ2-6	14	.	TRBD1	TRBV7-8	CATQGAGGANVLTF	TGTGCCACCCAGGGGGCTGGTGGGGCCAACGTCCTGACTTTC
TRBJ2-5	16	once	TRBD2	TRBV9	CASSAEGLAGEETQYF	TGTGCCAGCAGCGCCGAGGGACTAGCGGGAGAAGAGACCCAGTACTTC
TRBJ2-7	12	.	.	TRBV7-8	CASSPVRYEQYF	TGTGCCAGCAGCCCCGTTAGGTACGAGCAGTACTTC
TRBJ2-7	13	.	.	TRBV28	CASSLSSPYEQYF	TGTGCCAGCAGTTTATCATCCCCCTACGAGCAGTACTTC
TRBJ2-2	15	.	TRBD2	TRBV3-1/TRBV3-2	CASSQAGGPTGELFF	TGTGCCAGCAGCCAAGCGGGGGGGCCAACCGGGGAGCTGTTTTTT
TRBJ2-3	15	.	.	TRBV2	CASRVHRASTDTQYF	TGTGCCAGCAGAGTACACAGGGCTAGCACAGATACGCAGTATTTT
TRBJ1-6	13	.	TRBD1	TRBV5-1	CASSEGTGGPLHF	TGCGCCAGCAGCGAGGGGACAGGAGGGCCCCTCCACTTT
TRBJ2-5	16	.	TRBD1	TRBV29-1	CSVEPMRSGGVETQYF	TGCAGCGTTGAACCCATGAGGTCAGGGGGTGTAGAGACCCAGTACTTC
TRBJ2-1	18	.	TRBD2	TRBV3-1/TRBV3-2	CASSPGAGGKSPYNEQFF	TGTGCCAGCAGTCCGGGGGCGGGAGGGAAATCCCCATACAATGAGCAGTTCTTC
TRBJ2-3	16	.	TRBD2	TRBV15	CATQSRTSGSRDTQYF	TGTGCCACCCAGTCAAGGACTAGCGGGAGTAGGGATACGCAGTATTTT
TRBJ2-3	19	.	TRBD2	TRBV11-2	CASSRTSGGSLTSTDTQYF	TGTGCCAGCAGCCGGACTAGCGGGGGATCTCTGACTAGCACAGATACGCAGTATTTT
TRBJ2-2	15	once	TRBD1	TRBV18	CASPRQGYATGELFF	TGTGCCAGCCCTCGACAGGGGTACGCCACCGGGGAGCTGTTTTTT
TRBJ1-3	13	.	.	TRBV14	CASSQVRVNTIYF	TGTGCCAGCAGCCAAGTCAGGGTCAACACCATATATTTT
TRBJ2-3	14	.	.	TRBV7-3	CASSLQTGSDTQYF	TGTGCCAGCAGCTTACAGACGGGTTCGGATACGCAGTATTTT
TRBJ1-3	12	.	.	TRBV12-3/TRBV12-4	CASLSPGSTIYF	TGTGCCAGCCTATCTCCGGGGAGCACCATATATTTT
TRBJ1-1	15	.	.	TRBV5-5	CASSLRVLLDTEAFF	TGTGCCAGCAGCCTCCGGGTACTTTTGGACACTGAAGCTTTCTTT
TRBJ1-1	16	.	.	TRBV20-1	CSASRVGGTTNTEAFF	TGCAGTGCTAGTCGGGTGGGGGGGACAACGAACACTGAAGCTTTCTTT
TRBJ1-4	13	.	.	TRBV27	CASSFREFEKLFF	TGTGCCAGCAGTTTTAGGGAATTTGAAAAACTGTTTTTT
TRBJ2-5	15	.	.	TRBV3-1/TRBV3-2	CASSLTSSRGETQYF	TGTGCCAGCAGCCTTACGTCCTCCCGAGGGGAGACCCAGTACTTC
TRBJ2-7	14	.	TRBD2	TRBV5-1	CASSLSSGAYEQYF	TGCGCCAGCAGCTTGTCTAGCGGAGCCTACGAGCAGTACTTC
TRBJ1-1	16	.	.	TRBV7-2	CASSLGRTAMNTEAFF	TGTGCCAGCAGCTTAGGCCGGACAGCAATGAACACTGAAGCTTTCTTT
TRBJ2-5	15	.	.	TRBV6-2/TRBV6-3	CASSATTWRQETQYF	TGTGCCAGCAGTGCGACCACGTGGAGGCAAGAGACCCAGTACTTC
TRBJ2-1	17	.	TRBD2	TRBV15	CATSSPIAGGIYNEQFF	TGTGCCACCAGCAGTCCGATAGCGGGAGGGATCTACAATGAGCAGTTCTTC
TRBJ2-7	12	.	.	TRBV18	CASSPGRREQYF	TGTGCCAGCTCACCCGGCCGGAGAGAGCAGTACTTC
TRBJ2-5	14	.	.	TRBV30	CAWSAGLPRETQYF	TGTGCCTGGAGTGCGGGACTGCCTCGGGAGACCCAGTACTTC
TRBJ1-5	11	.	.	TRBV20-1	CSARDNGPQHF	TGCAGTGCTAGAGATAATGGGCCCCAGCATTTT
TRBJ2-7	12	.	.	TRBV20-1	CSASLADGEQYF	TGCAGTGCTAGTTTGGCAGACGGCGAGCAGTACTTC
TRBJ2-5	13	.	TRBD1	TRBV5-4	CASSGDRRETQYF	TGTGCCAGCAGCGGGGACAGGAGGGAGACCCAGTACTTC
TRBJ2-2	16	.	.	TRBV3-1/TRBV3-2	CASSQDRPASPGELFF	TGTGCCAGCAGCCAAGATAGGCCTGCGTCGCCCGGGGAGCTGTTTTTT
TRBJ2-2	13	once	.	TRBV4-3	CASSQAAPGELFF	TGCGCCAGCAGCCAAGCAGCTCCCGGGGAGCTGTTTTTT
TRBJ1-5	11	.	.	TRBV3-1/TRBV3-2	CAWSRGQPQHF	TGTGCCTGGAGTAGAGGTCAGCCCCAGCATTTT
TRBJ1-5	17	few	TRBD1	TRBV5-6	CASSSFQGALGNQPQHF	TGTGCCAGCAGCTCATTCCAGGGGGCGCTGGGCAATCAGCCCCAGCATTTT
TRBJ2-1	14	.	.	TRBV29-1	CSVEDTQGINEQFF	TGCAGCGTTGAAGATACTCAGGGAATCAATGAGCAGTTCTTC
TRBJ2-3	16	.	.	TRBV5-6	CASSHEQGGHTDTQYF	TGTGCCAGCAGCCACGAACAGGGAGGACACACAGATACGCAGTATTTT